This T cell receptor beta chain was captured in a study of blood T cells in healthy people across ages. The overall study: Template-switching capture recovered about one barcoded beta molecule per two T cells.

Sample-barcoded 5' priming and a J-beta primer mix drove a second PCR of 7 to 11 cycles. Each cDNA molecule was tagged by a template-switch adaptor with 12 random nucleotides. Using its own MiXCR run on the 5' RACE reads, TCRdb lists one record per CDR3 protein. This sample carries some 1,500,000 distinct CDR3 sequences, approximately 43% of them seen once, and the ten largest clones take just over 4%. The CDR3 is 17 residues long. Germline loops: CDR1 LGHNA, CDR2 YNFKEQ. The ends were cut back, 4 bases at V and 1 base at J, with 19 bases in the middle. The TCR sequence derives from a woman between 18 and 29 years old in good health. Input material: blood. The rearrangement joins TRBV4-2 to TRBJ2-5; tentatively, D is TRBD2 (7 bases). CDR3: CASSPKGGPLIQETQYF. The CDR3 DNA is TGTGCCAGCAGCCCAAAGGGGGGGCCCTTAATCCAAGAGACCCAGTACTTC.